Presented here are 26 T cell receptor beta chains from one specimen sequenced in a study of OX40 agonist ivuxolimab in advanced cancers. TCRdb's table, derived via immunoSEQ multiplex PCR, lists solely in-frame clones and lacks some. The sample consists of about 58,000 clones, 83% of them appearing once. Sequenced here: CD4+ or CD8+ T cells sorted from blood, sampled in a trial of the OX40 agonist ivuxolimab. These receptors all come from an adult with an advanced solid tumor such as melanoma, head and neck, liver or kidney cancer.

The chain combines TRBV28 with TRBJ2-2; no reliable D call. The CDR3 is 11 amino acids. V shed 6 bases and J shed 5 bases, with 4 bases lying between them. The germline gives CDR1 MDHEN, CDR2 SYDVKM. Here the CDR3 reads CASRKTGELFF. CDR3 in DNA: TGTGCCAGCAGAAAGACCGGGGAGCTGTTTTTT.

The chain joins TRBV5-6 to TRBJ1-2; D uncertain. The V end lost 0 bases, the J end lost 0 bases, and 9 bases lay between the germline ends. This CDR3 is 15 amino acids long. Germline-derived CDR1 and CDR2 are SGHDT and YYEEEE. This chain's CDR3 is CASSLASRSNYGYTF. In nucleotides, the CDR3 is TGTGCCAGCAGCTTGGCTAGCAGGTCTAACTATGGCTACACCTTC.

The J gene is TRBJ2-3, the V gene TRBV29-1; TRBD2 agrees at 11 bases. Germline values: CDR1 SQVTM, CDR2 ANQGSEA. The V gene end was trimmed by 2 bases and the J gene end by 4 bases; junction bases not matched to a gene: 2. The CDR3 loop spans 14 amino acids. The CDR3 is CSVETSGGSDTQYF. In nucleotides, the CDR3 is TGCAGCGTTGAAACTAGCGGGGGTTCAGATACGCAGTATTTT.

The V call is TRBV4-1, the J call TRBJ1-2; TRBD1 agrees at 7 bases. Germline V gives CDR1 MGHRA, CDR2 YSYEKL. Unmatched junction bases numbered 13, after V lost 4 bases and J lost 8 bases. The CDR3 runs to 15 residues. The CDR3 coding sequence is TGCGCCAGCAGCCCAAGGCGACAGGGAGTAGAAGGCTACACCTTC. It encodes CASSPRRQGVEGYTF.

V gene TRBV7-6 combines with J gene TRBJ2-3; D unclear. The CDR3 length is 14 residues. CDR1 is SGHVS, CDR2 FNYEAQ, per germline. V gave up 1 base and J gave up 0 bases, with 5 bases separating them. CDR3 sequence: CASSLEPSTDTQYF. CDR3 nucleotide sequence: TGTGCCAGCAGCTTAGAGCCCAGCACAGATACGCAGTATTTT.

The J gene is TRBJ2-3, the V gene TRBV11-2, with 7 bases matching TRBD2. The CDR3 covers 16 residues. V was pared by 3 bases and J by 0 bases, with 6 bases of the junction left unmatched. The V gene's germline CDR1 is SGHAT and CDR2 FQNNGV. The CDR3 region is CASSFVWEGSTDTQYF. The CDR3 region has the DNA TGTGCCAGCAGCTTCGTTTGGGAGGGTAGCACAGATACGCAGTATTTT.

The chain employs TRBV6-5 and TRBJ1-1; D might be TRBD1 (5 bases). The length of the CDR3 is 15 residues. Germline assignment: CDR1 MNHEY and CDR2 SVGAGI. V lost 7 bases and J 1 base, leaving 16 bases between the germline ends. In DNA form, the CDR3 reads TGTGCCAGCAAAACAACTGGGGGACCGAACACTGAAGCTTTCTTT. This encodes CASKTTGGPNTEAFF.

About this clone: The germline gene is not matched at one end of the junction; a read error may be the cause. The genes are TRBV4-1 and TRBJ2-7; 7 nucleotides agree with TRBD1. Germline V gives CDR1 MGHRA, CDR2 YSYEKL. This CDR3 contains 14 residues. The CDR3 coding sequence is TGCGCCAGCAGACAAGGACAGGAGTCCTACGAGCAGTACTTC. This translates into CASRQGQESYEQYF.

The chain employs TRBV29-1 and TRBJ2-3, with 9 bases matching TRBD2. The V and J ends lost 4 bases and 0 bases, in that order; junction bases with no gene match: 2. There are 14 residues in the CDR3. Germline V gene data show CDR1 as SQVTM and CDR2 as ANQGSEA. This CDR3 is CSVVSGGSTDTQYF. In DNA, the CDR3 is TGCAGCGTTGTGAGCGGGGGGAGCACAGATACGCAGTATTTT.

V usage is TRBV5-4 and J usage is TRBJ2-7, with D perhaps TRBD2 (6 bases). Between the trimmed V and J ends, which lost 4 bases and 2 bases, there was a span of 16 bases. CDR3 length: 15 amino acids. Germline V gives CDR1 SGHNT, CDR2 YYREEE (reference sequence). CDR3 residues: CASSKKLGEAYEQYF. The CDR3 region has the DNA TGTGCCAGCAGCAAGAAACTCGGGGAGGCCTACGAGCAGTACTTC. Full variable domain (missing parts from reference TRBV5-4 and TRBJ2-7): ETGVTQSPTHLIKTRGQQVTLRCSSQSGHNTVSWYQQALGQGPQFIFQYYREEENGRGNFPPRFSGLQFPNYSSELNVNALELDDSALYLCASSKKLGEAYEQYFGPGTRLTVT.

This chain links TRBV29-1 with TRBJ2-1; 8 nucleotides agree with TRBD1. J was trimmed by 4 bases and V by 7 bases; bases with no gene match: 9. The CDR3 is made up of 14 amino acids. Germline V gene sequence: CDR1 SQVTM, CDR2 ANQGSEA. CDR3 sequence (DNA): TGCAGCGCCCCTCCAGGACAGGGATACAATGAGCAGTTCTTC. It specifies CSAPPGQGYNEQFF.

V gene TRBV10-2 combines with J gene TRBJ2-7, with TRBD2 matching over 8 bases. After removal of 6 bases from V and 3 bases from J, the junction contained 7 bases not matched to a gene. This CDR3 has 14 amino acids. CDR1 WSHSY and CDR2 SAAADI come from the germline V gene. CDR3 nucleotide sequence: TGCGCCAGCAGACCGGGGGGGGGCCTCTACGAGCAGTACTTC. It specifies CASRPGGGLYEQYF.

The chain couples TRBV6-4 to TRBJ1-1; the match to TRBD1 covers 7 bases. The CDR3 is 14 amino acids. Looked up from germline, CDR1 is MRHNA and CDR2 is SNTAGT. V was clipped by 2 bases and J by 4 bases; unmatched bases: 4. The CDR3 nucleotides are TGTGCCAGCAGTGACAGTAACAGGGGCACTGAAGCTTTCTTT. It is translated as CASSDSNRGTEAFF.

V usage is TRBV5-1 and J usage is TRBJ2-1; 7 bases fit TRBD1. Germline V lookup: CDR1 SGHRS, CDR2 YFSETQ. V shed 0 bases and J 7 bases; nucleotides not matched to a gene: 7. The CDR3 runs to 15 residues. The CDR3 sequence: CASSLEDRVQNEQFF. The CDR3 nucleotides read TGCGCCAGCAGCTTGGAAGACAGGGTTCAGAATGAGCAGTTCTTC.

The V call is TRBV6-1, the J call TRBJ2-7; TRBD2 might be the D (7 bases). Trimming pared 4 bases from V and 3 bases from J, leaving 16 bases between. Germline lookup yields CDR1 MNHNS and CDR2 SASEGT. The CDR3 length is 15 residues. For the CDR3, the DNA is TGTGCCAGCAGTGTTGAGGGCGGGGGCGGCTACGAGCAGTACTTC. It translates to CASSVEGGGGYEQYF.

The chain employs TRBV11-3 and TRBJ1-2, with TRBD1 matching over 7 bases. Germline V gene lookup returns CDR1 SGHNT and CDR2 YENEEA. Trimming removed 9 bases from V and 6 bases from J; junction bases left unmatched: 7. There are 12 residues in the CDR3. CDR3 residues: CASARGQDGYTF. The DNA for the CDR3 is TGTGCCAGTGCGAGGGGGCAAGATGGCTACACCTTC.

In regard to this clone: A clone one base away is much larger, so this may be a read error. The chain couples TRBV11-2 to TRBJ1-1; D not resolved. Trimming shortened V by 3 bases and J by 1 base, and 6 bases separated the two germline ends. CDR3 length equals 13 residues. Germline CDR1 and CDR2: SGHAT and FQNNGV. CDR3 sequence reads: CASSFDENTEAFF. As DNA, the CDR3 is TGTGCCAGCAGCTTCGATGAGAACACTGAAGCTTTCTTT.

The chain couples TRBV5-1 to TRBJ2-7; a weak D match, TRBD1 (6 bases). The CDR3 covers 14 residues. CDR1 SGHRS and CDR2 YFSETQ come from the germline V gene. V lost 4 bases and J 2 bases, leaving 13 bases between the germline ends. The CDR3 bases are TGCGCCAGCAGCGGGGACAAGGCGCCCTACGAGCAGTACTTC. Translated, it gives CASSGDKAPYEQYF.

This chain links TRBV2 with TRBJ2-3; 14 bases line up with TRBD2. Trimming at V came to 4 bases and at J to 0 bases, leaving 3 bases not matched to a gene. There are 17 residues in the CDR3. Germline values: CDR1 SNHLY, CDR2 FYNNEI. This CDR3 is CASSGLAGGRSTDTQYF. CDR3 DNA: TGTGCCAGCAGTGGACTAGCGGGGGGGCGGAGCACAGATACGCAGTATTTT.

The chain's CDR3 is CASSGQGDQPQHF. DNA for the CDR3: TGTGCCAGCAGTGGACAGGGGGATCAGCCCCAGCATTTT. The V and J genes are TRBV27 and TRBJ1-5; 10 positions agree with TRBD1. J gave up 5 bases and V 5 bases, and 0 bases lay outside the gene matches. The CDR3 spans 13 residues. Germline lookup yields CDR1 MNHEY and CDR2 SMNVEV (reference sequence).

This sequence joins TRBV30 and TRBJ2-1; 9 bases line up with TRBD1. The CDR3 consists of 15 residues. Germline CDR1 GTSNPN, CDR2 SVGIG (reference sequence). The V and J ends lost 5 bases and 2 bases, in that order; junction bases with no gene match: 7. CDR3 nucleotide sequence: TGTGCCTGGGAAACAGGGGGCAGTACCTACAATGAGCAGTTCTTC. It translates to CAWETGGSTYNEQFF.

Note on this clone: The same CDR3 also results from other DNA sequences found in this sample. The chain has TRBV7-9 and TRBJ2-5; 8 bases map to TRBD2. V lost 5 bases to trimming and J lost 5 bases; unmatched junction nucleotides: 7. The CDR3 runs to 14 residues. From germline, CDR1 is SEHNR and CDR2 FQNEAQ (reference sequence). CDR3 nucleotides: TGTGCCAGCAGCCGGGGGGGACGCGAGGAGACCCAGTACTTC. It translates to CASSRGGREETQYF.

This clone came up once. The gene calls are TRBV7-8 and TRBJ2-7, with D hard to call. Trimming removed 5 bases at V and 3 bases at J, with 11 bases between. The CDR3 has 13 residues. Germline CDR1 SGHVS, CDR2 FQNEAQ. The CDR3 spells CASSPTGDYEQYF. DNA of the CDR3: TGTGCCAGCAGCCCTACTGGGGACTACGAGCAGTACTTC. Filled out from reference TRBV7-8 and TRBJ2-7, the complete variable domain reads GAGVSQSPRYKVAKRGQDVALRCDPISGHVSLFWYQQALGQGPEFLTYFQNEAQLDKSGLPSDRFFAERPEGSVSTLKIQRTQQEDSAVYLCASSPTGDYEQYFGPGTRLTVT.

This chain connects TRBV9 to TRBJ1-3; TRBD1 matches at 7 bases. With 4 bases clipped from V and 4 bases from J, the junction kept 8 bases outside the gene matches. Germline values: CDR1 SGDLS, CDR2 YYNGEE. This CDR3 contains 15 residues. The CDR3 loop is CASSPRQGLGNTIYF. CDR3 sequence (DNA): TGTGCCAGCAGCCCTCGACAGGGCTTGGGAAACACCATATATTTT.

The CDR3 reads CASSSMTGTGELFF. The DNA for the CDR3 is TGTGCCAGCAGCTCGATGACAGGGACCGGGGAGCTGTTTTTT. The chain employs TRBV7-2 and TRBJ2-2, with TRBD1 matching 7 bases. Germline CDR1 is SGHTA and CDR2 is FQGNSA. V shed 4 bases and J 5 bases; nucleotides not matched to a gene: 4. The CDR3 runs 14 residues. Full variable domain (rest looked up from reference TRBV7-2 and TRBJ2-2): GAGVSQSPSNKVTEKGKDVELRCDPISGHTALYWYRQSLGQGLEFLIYFQGNSAPDKSGLPSDRFSAERTGGSVSTLTIQRTQQEDSAVYLCASSSMTGTGELFFGEGSRLTVL.

This chain connects TRBV29-1 to TRBJ1-1; perhaps TRBD1 as D (5 bases). This CDR3 is built from 15 residues. Germline assignment: CDR1 SQVTM and CDR2 ANQGSEA. Between the trimmed V and J ends, which lost 1 base and 5 bases, there was a span of 17 bases. In DNA form, the CDR3 reads TGCAGCGTTGAAGCTCGGGTGGGGGGGAGGACTGAAGCTTTCTTT. It encodes CSVEARVGGRTEAFF.